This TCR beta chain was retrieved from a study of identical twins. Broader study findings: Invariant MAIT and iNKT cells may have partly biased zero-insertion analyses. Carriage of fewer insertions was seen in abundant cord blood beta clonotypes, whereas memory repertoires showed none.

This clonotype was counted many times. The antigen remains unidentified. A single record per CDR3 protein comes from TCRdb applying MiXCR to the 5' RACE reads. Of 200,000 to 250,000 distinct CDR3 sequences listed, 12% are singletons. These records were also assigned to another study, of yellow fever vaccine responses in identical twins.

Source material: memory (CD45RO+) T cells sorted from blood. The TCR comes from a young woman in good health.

CDR3 sequence (DNA): TGCAGCGTAACCGTAAGCGGGGGGGCCTGGGATACGCAGTATTTT. Translation gives CSVTVSGGAWDTQYF. This rearrangement joins TRBV29-1 to TRBJ2-3; TRBD2 matches 10 bases. The junction had 12 bases not matched to a gene; V was cut back by 6 bases and J by 6 bases. CDR1 and CDR2 from the germline V gene are SQVTM and ANQGSEA. The CDR3 covers 15 residues.